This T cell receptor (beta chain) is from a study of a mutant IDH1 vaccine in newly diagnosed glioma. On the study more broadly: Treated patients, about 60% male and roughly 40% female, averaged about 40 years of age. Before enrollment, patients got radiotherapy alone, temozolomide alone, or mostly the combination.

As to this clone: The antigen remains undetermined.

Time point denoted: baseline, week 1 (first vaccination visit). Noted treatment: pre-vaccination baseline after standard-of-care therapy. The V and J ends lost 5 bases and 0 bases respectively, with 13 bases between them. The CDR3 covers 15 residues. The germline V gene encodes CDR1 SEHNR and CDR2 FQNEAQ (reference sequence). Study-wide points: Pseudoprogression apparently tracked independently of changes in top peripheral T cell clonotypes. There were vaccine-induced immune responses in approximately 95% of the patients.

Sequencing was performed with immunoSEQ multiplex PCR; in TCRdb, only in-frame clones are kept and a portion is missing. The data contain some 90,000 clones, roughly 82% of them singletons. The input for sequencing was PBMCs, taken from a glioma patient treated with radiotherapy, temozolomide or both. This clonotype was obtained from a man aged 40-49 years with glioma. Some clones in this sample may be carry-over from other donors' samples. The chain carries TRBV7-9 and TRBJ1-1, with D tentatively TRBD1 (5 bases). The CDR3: CASSTFRQLNTEAFF. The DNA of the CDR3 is TGTGCCAGCAGCACCTTTAGACAGTTGAACACTGAAGCTTTCTTT.